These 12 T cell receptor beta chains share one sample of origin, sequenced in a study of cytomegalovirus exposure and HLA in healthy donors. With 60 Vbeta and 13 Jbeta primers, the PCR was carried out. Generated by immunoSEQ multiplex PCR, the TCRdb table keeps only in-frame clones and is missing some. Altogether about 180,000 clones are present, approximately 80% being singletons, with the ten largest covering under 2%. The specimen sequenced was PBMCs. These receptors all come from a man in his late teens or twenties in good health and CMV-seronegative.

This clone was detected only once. DNA for the CDR3: TGTGCCAGCAGTGAACAGGGCCGCGGGGCCCAGTACTTC. Its protein is CASSEQGRGAQYF. The chain carries TRBV2 and TRBJ2-5; a possible D gene is TRBD2 (6 bases). CDR3 length: 13 amino acids. Trimming removed 2 bases at V and 9 bases at J, with 13 bases between. Looked up from germline, CDR1 is SNHLY and CDR2 is FYNNEI.

The chain's CDR3 is CASRFRDFSYNEQFF. CDR3 nucleotides: TGTGCCAGCAGATTCCGGGACTTCTCCTACAATGAGCAGTTCTTC. The V call is TRBV27, the J call TRBJ2-1; D possibly corresponds to TRBD2 (6 bases). Germline V gives CDR1 MNHEY, CDR2 SMNVEV (reference sequence). Trimming cost V 6 bases and J 0 bases, with 12 bases left between them. CDR3 length: 15 amino acids.

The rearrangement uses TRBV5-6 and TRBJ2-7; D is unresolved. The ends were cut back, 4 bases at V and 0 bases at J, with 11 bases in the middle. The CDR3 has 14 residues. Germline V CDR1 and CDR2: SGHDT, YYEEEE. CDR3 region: CASSPGAASYEQYF. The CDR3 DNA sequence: TGTGCCAGCAGCCCCGGAGCCGCCTCCTACGAGCAGTACTTC. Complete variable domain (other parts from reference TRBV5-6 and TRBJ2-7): DAGVTQSPTHLIKTRGQQVTLRCSPKSGHDTVSWYQQALGQGPQFIFQYYEEEERQRGNFPDRFSGHQFPNYSSELNVNALLLGDSALYLCASSPGAASYEQYFGPGTRLTVT.

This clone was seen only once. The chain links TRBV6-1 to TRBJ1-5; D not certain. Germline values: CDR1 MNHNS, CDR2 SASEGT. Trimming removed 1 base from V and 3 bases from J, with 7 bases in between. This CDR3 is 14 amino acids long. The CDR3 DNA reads TGTGCCAGCAGTGAAGTCTGGCCCAATCAGCCCCAGCATTTT. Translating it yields CASSEVWPNQPQHF.

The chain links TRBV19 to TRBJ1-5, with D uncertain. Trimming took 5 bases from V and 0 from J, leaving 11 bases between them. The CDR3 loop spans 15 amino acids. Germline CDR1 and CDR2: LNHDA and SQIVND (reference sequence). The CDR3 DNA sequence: TGTGCCAGTAGTCCCCGGACTGATAGCAATCAGCCCCAGCATTTT. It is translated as CASSPRTDSNQPQHF.

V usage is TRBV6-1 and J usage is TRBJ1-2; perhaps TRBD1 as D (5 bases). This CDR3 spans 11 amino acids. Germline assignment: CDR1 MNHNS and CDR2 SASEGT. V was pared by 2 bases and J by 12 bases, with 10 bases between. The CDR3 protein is CASSELQTDTF. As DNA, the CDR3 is TGTGCCAGCAGTGAATTACAGACAGACACCTTC.

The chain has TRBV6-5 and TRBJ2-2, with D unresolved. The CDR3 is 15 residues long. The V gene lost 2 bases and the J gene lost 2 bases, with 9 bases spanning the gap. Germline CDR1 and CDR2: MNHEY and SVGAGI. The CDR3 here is CASSYQATNTGELFF. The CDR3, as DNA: TGTGCCAGCAGTTACCAGGCAACTAACACCGGGGAGCTGTTTTTT.

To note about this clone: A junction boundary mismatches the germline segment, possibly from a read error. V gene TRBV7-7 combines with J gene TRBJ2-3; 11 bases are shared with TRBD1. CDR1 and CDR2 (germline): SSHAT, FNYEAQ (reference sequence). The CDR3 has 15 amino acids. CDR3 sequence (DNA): TGTGCTAGCAGCTTGCGGACAGGGGGCATAGATACGCAGTATTTT. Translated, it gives CASSLRTGGIDTQYF.

This CDR3 is CASSLTGTGGGEQYF. In DNA, the CDR3 is TGTGCCAGCAGTCTAACCGGGACAGGGGGTGGCGAGCAGTACTTC. The V call is TRBV28, the J call TRBJ2-7; TRBD1 matches 11 bases. Germline CDR1 reads MDHEN; CDR2 reads SYDVKM. V shed 5 bases, J shed 6 bases, and the junction held 9 bases outside the gene matches. This CDR3 is 15 amino acids long.

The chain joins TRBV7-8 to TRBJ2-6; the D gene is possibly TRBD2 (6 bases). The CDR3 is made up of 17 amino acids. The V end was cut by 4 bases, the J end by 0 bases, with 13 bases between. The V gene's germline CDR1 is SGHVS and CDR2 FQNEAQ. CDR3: CASSWRAGNSGANVLTF. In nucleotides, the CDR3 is TGTGCCAGCAGCTGGAGGGCCGGGAACTCTGGGGCCAACGTCCTGACTTTC.

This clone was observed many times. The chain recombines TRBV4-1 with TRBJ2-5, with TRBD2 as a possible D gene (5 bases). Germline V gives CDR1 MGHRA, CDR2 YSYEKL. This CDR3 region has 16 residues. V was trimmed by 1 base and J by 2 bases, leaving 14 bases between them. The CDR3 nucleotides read TGCGCCAGCAGCCAAGGGCCCAGCGGCGGTCAAGAGACCCAGTACTTC. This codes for CASSQGPSGGQETQYF.

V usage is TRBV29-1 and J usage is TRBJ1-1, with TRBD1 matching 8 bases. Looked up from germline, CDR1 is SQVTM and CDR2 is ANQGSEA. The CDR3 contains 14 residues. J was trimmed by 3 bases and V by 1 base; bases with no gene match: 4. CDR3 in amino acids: CSVEGQGAYTEAFF. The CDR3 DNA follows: TGCAGCGTTGAAGGGCAGGGGGCCTACACTGAAGCTTTCTTT.